The 2 T cell receptor beta chains below all came from one sample that was sequenced in a study of T cell repertoires in cytomegalovirus infection. TCRdb ran MiXCR on the reads and lists one entry per CDR3 protein. The data contain some 680,000 distinct CDR3 sequences, under 40% of them seen just once; the ten biggest clones take up roughly 2.9%. Sequences were obtained from PBMCs. Receptor source: a human donor in good health (CMV status not recorded). Some clones in this sample may be carry-over from other donors' samples.

This clonotype turned up a few times. This rearrangement joins TRBV5-5 to TRBJ1-1; tentatively, D is TRBD1 (5 bases). The germline V and J ends were trimmed by 3 bases and 5 bases, with 23 bases remaining between them. CDR3 length: 17 residues. Germline values: CDR1 SGHKS, CDR2 YYEKEE (reference sequence). The CDR3 loop is CASSSLHAGQRDTEAFF. The CDR3 DNA reads as TGTGCCAGCAGCTCACTTCATGCAGGGCAAAGGGATACTGAAGCTTTCTTT.

This chain links TRBV7-6 with TRBJ2-7; D gene unclear. Trimming took 2 bases from V and 4 from J, leaving 12 bases between them. Germline V gene data show CDR1 as SGHVS and CDR2 as FNYEAQ. CDR3 length: 14 amino acids. As DNA, the CDR3 is TGTGCCAGCAGCTTACTGGCAGCGCCTTACGAGCAGTACTTC. This codes for CASSLLAAPYEQYF.